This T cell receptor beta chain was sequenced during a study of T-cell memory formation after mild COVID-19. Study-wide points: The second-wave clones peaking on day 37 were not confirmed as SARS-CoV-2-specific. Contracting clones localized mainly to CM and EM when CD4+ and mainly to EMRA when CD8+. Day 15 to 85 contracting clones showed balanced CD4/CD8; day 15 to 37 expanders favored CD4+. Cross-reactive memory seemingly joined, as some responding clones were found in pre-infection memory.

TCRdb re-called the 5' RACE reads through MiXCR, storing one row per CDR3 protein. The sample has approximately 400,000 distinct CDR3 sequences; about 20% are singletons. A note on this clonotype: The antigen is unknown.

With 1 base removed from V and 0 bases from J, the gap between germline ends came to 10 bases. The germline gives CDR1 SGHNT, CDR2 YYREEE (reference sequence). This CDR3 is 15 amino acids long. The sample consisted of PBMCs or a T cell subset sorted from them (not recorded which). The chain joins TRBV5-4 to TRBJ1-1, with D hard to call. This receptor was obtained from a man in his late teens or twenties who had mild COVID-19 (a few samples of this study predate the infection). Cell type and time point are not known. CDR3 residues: CASSLSPKLNTEAFF. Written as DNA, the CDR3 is TGTGCCAGCAGCTTGAGTCCAAAACTGAACACTGAAGCTTTCTTT. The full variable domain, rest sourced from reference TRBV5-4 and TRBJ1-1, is ETGVTQSPTHLIKTRGQQVTLRCSSQSGHNTVSWYQQALGQGPQFIFQYYREEENGRGNFPPRFSGLQFPNYSSELNVNALELDDSALYLCASSLSPKLNTEAFFGQGTRLTVV.